Listed below are T cell receptor beta chains from one sample, sequenced in a study of regulatory T cells in long-lasting Graves disease. In TCRdb, the multiplex PCR reads were re-called with MiXCR into one record per CDR3 protein. Altogether fewer than 450,000 distinct CDR3 sequences are present, about 25% being singletons, with the ten largest covering 26%. The input for sequencing was peripheral blood mononuclear cells (PBMCs), taken when the disease was refractory, from a patient treated with antithyroid drugs. These TCRs come from a female donor with Graves disease. CDR3s leave out the opening cysteine and the closing phenylalanine or tryptophan.

V gene | CDR3 protein
TRBV30 | ATPHRDAANVLT
TRBV6-5 | ASSYSAVSNQPQH
TRBV7-2 | ASSFRRDRGETQY
TRBV11-2 | ASSLEGPSGQF
TRBV6-2/TRBV6-3 | ASSSVQGLAYEQY
TRBV5-1 | ASSLAVPGQGLNSPLH
TRBV3-1 | ASSPGTGGFGELF
TRBV15 | AIGASYNSPLH
TRBV7-2 | ASSRDQTGGEQY
TRBV5-1 | ASRKAYANTGELF
TRBV11-2 | ASSLDRQDEQY
TRBV20-1 | RGLGTQY
TRBV6-1 | ASSESTSGRVTGELF
TRBV2 | ASLRDRGTAGELF